The clone carrying this TCR beta chain appeared many times. From germline, CDR1 is MDHEN and CDR2 SYDVKM. The CDR3 length is 16 residues. The ends were cut back, 6 bases at V and 0 bases at J, with 18 bases in the middle. Time point meaning: persistent/refractory GD, antithyroid drugs over 5 years with positive TRAb. The TCR library used RNA extracted from PBMCs. This entry is derived from a study of regulatory T cells in long-lasting Graves disease. To make TCR beta libraries, researchers used iRepertoire HTBI primers and Arm-PCR of CDR3 regions. Each CDR3 protein gets one entry after TCRdb re-called the multiplex PCR reads with MiXCR. The sample contains more than 300,000 distinct CDR3 sequences, around 23% of which appear only once.

This TCR came from a woman aged 40-49 years with Graves disease. The source material was peripheral blood mononuclear cells (PBMCs), sampled when the disease was refractory, from a patient treated with antithyroid drugs. The chain couples TRBV28 to TRBJ2-7, with TRBD2 as a possible D gene (5 bases). The CDR3: CASSRTPGVSSYEQYF. Written as DNA, the CDR3 is TGTGCCAGCAGCCGGACTCCTGGGGTGAGCTCCTACGAGCAGTACTTC.